The 26 T cell receptor beta chains below were found in one sample sequenced in a study of shared T cell receptors in the human thymus. Profiled with immunoSEQ multiplex PCR; TCRdb holds only in-frame clones, not every one. The sample has hundreds of thousands of clones; 70% to 80% are singletons. This sample also belongs to another study, concerning human thymus T cells.

Source material: thymocytes. These receptor sequences come from a boy in the first two years of life with a congenital heart defect.

The rearrangement links TRBV10-2 to TRBJ2-7, with 9 bases fitting TRBD1. The CDR3 has 18 amino acids. The germline CDR1 and CDR2 sequences are WSHSY and SAAADI. V was clipped by 5 bases and J by 3 bases; unmatched bases: 17. The CDR3 bases are TGCGCCAGCAGTCACTACCTTCTTCCGGGACAGGGTCTCTACGAGCAGTACTTC. Its protein is CASSHYLLPGQGLYEQYF.

The V gene is TRBV5-1, the J gene TRBJ1-5, with no clear D. V lost 2 bases, J lost 0 bases, and 3 bases lay in between. CDR3 length: 13 amino acids. Germline CDR1 reads SGHRS; CDR2 reads YFSETQ. The CDR3 DNA sequence: TGCGCCAGCAGCTTAGCTAGCAATCAGCCCCAGCATTTT. This encodes CASSLASNQPQHF.

The gene calls are TRBV7-8 and TRBJ2-5; the D gene is possibly TRBD2 (6 bases). The CDR3 is 17 residues long. V lost 5 bases and J lost 5, with 24 bases in between. Germline V CDR1 and CDR2: SGHVS, FQNEAQ. In DNA form, the CDR3 reads TGTGCCAGCAGCCCCTGGGGCAGCGGGCTCAATCGGGAGACCCAGTACTTC. As protein: CASSPWGSGLNRETQYF.

V usage is TRBV6-4 and J usage is TRBJ2-7; a weak D match, TRBD2 (6 bases). The V and J ends lost 3 bases and 2 bases respectively, with 14 bases between them. Germline V gives CDR1 MRHNA, CDR2 SNTAGT. The CDR3 runs 15 residues. The CDR3 reads CASSEQEAGPYEQYF. The CDR3 nucleotides are TGTGCCAGCAGTGAACAAGAAGCGGGCCCCTACGAGCAGTACTTC.

CDR3 sequence: CASSLERGSGANVLTF. For the CDR3, the DNA is TGTGCCAGCAGCTTGGAAAGGGGTTCGGGGGCCAACGTCCTGACTTTC. The rearrangement links TRBV5-6 to TRBJ2-6, with D tentatively TRBD1 (5 bases). The germline V and J ends were trimmed by 0 bases and 4 bases, with 11 bases remaining between them. The CDR3 spans 16 residues. Germline assignment: CDR1 SGHDT and CDR2 YYEEEE.

This clone was seen just once. This chain uses TRBV30 with TRBJ1-2, with D unresolved. Germline loops: CDR1 GTSNPN, CDR2 SVGIG (reference sequence). CDR3 length equals 11 residues. Between the trimmed V and J ends, which lost 5 bases and 1 base, there was a span of 5 bases. The CDR3 here is CAWELNYGYTF. As DNA, the CDR3 is TGTGCCTGGGAACTTAACTATGGCTACACCTTC.

The gene calls are TRBV29-1 and TRBJ1-1; 9 bases are a match to TRBD1. In germline, CDR1 is SQVTM, CDR2 ANQGSEA. The CDR3 is 14 amino acids. The J segment lost 0 bases and the V segment lost 7 bases, leaving 6 bases of the junction unmatched. The CDR3 protein is CSAEGTGLNTEAFF. The DNA for the CDR3 is TGCAGCGCCGAGGGGACAGGGCTGAACACTGAAGCTTTCTTT.

The genes are TRBV9 and TRBJ2-5; D is uncertain. The V gene lost 3 bases and the J gene lost 0 bases, with 9 bases spanning the gap. Germline V gene lookup returns CDR1 SGDLS and CDR2 YYNGEE. The CDR3 runs to 14 residues. The chain's CDR3 is CASSARVYQETQYF. The CDR3 DNA is TGTGCCAGCAGCGCACGGGTTTACCAAGAGACCCAGTACTTC.

In its sample, this clone was seen a few times. The chain carries TRBV14 and TRBJ1-3; TRBD1 might be the D (5 bases). This CDR3 comprises 17 residues. The germline CDR1 and CDR2 sequences are SGHDN and FVKESK. Deletions cut 0 bases from V and 0 bases from J, with 12 bases between. The CDR3 here is CASSQDGPGNSGNTIYF. DNA for the CDR3: TGTGCCAGCAGCCAAGATGGCCCAGGGAACTCTGGAAACACCATATATTTT.

The chain uses TRBV27 and TRBJ2-7; perhaps TRBD1 as D (6 bases). The germline V gene encodes CDR1 MNHEY and CDR2 SMNVEV (reference sequence). V dropped 0 bases and J dropped 3 bases, with 12 bases sitting between them. The CDR3 spans 15 residues. The DNA for the CDR3 is TGTGCCAGCAGTTTATCCGGACAGATAGACTACGAGCAGTACTTC. It specifies CASSLSGQIDYEQYF.

The rearrangement uses TRBV14 and TRBJ2-7; TRBD2 matches at 11 bases. From germline, CDR1 is SGHDN and CDR2 FVKESK. This CDR3 is 15 amino acids long. Unmatched junction bases numbered 8, after V lost 4 bases and J lost 6 bases. The CDR3 DNA sequence: TGTGCCAGCAGCCCCTCACTAGCGGGAGATAGCGAGCAGTACTTC. Its protein product is CASSPSLAGDSEQYF.

The V call is TRBV4-3, the J call TRBJ2-7; 7 bases fit TRBD2. The germline V gene encodes CDR1 LGHNA and CDR2 YSLEER. The V gene end was trimmed by 1 base and the J gene end by 4 bases; junction bases not matched to a gene: 7. CDR3 length: 15 amino acids. The CDR3 DNA follows: TGCGCCAGCAGCCAAGTATGGACTAGACGGTACGAGCAGTACTTC. Translated, it gives CASSQVWTRRYEQYF.

CDR3 sequence (DNA): TGTGCCACCAGCATCATTCGTGGGGGGAACCAAGAGACCCAGTACTTC. Translating it yields CATSIIRGGNQETQYF. The V and J genes are TRBV15 and TRBJ2-5; D possibly corresponds to TRBD2 (6 bases). The CDR3 is 16 amino acids. From germline, CDR1 is LNHNV and CDR2 YYDKDF (reference sequence). V was trimmed by 4 bases and J by 0 bases, leaving 15 bases between them.

This clone turned up a few times. The V gene is TRBV7-3, the J gene TRBJ1-1; 7 nucleotides align to TRBD1. The J segment lost 0 bases and the V segment lost 4 bases, leaving 2 bases of the junction unmatched. The CDR3 extends over 14 amino acids. Germline lookup yields CDR1 SGHTA and CDR2 FQGTGA. CDR3 nucleotides: TGTGCCAGCAGCTCCGGACAGGTGAACACTGAAGCTTTCTTT. Its protein product is CASSSGQVNTEAFF.

This chain links TRBV14 with TRBJ1-3; 8 bases fit TRBD1. CDR1 and CDR2 (germline): SGHDN, FVKESK. V lost 3 bases and J lost 1; bases outside the gene matches: 8. The CDR3 contains 17 residues. For the CDR3, the DNA is TGTGCCAGCAGCCAGATGACAGGGGTCTTTTCTGGAAACACCATATATTTT. It encodes CASSQMTGVFSGNTIYF.

CDR3 nucleotide sequence: TGTGCCAGCAGTAGTTTAGGACAGGGGGGACAGCCCCAGCATTTT. It specifies CASSSLGQGGQPQHF. V gene TRBV25-1 combines with J gene TRBJ1-5; TRBD1 matches 10 bases. Germline loops: CDR1 MGHDK, CDR2 SYGVNS. J lost 7 bases, V lost 5 bases, and 8 bases had no gene match. The CDR3 spans 15 residues.

This chain joins TRBV5-8 and TRBJ1-2; possibly TRBD1 for D (6 bases). This CDR3 contains 13 residues. Trimming stripped 0 bases from V and 8 bases from J, with 11 bases between. The germline V gene encodes CDR1 SGHTS and CDR2 YDEGEE. CDR3 DNA: TGTGCCAGCAGCTTGGTTGGGGGCGAGGGCTACACCTTC. Protein: CASSLVGGEGYTF.

J is TRBJ2-7 and V is TRBV30; 13 nucleotides align to TRBD2. Germline V CDR1 and CDR2: GTSNPN, SVGIG (reference sequence). The CDR3 sequence is 15 residues long. Trimming removed 0 bases from V and 3 bases from J; junction bases left unmatched: 2. This CDR3 is CAWSVRTSGSYEQYF. The CDR3, as DNA: TGTGCCTGGAGTGTAAGGACTAGCGGGAGCTACGAGCAGTACTTC.

The J gene is TRBJ2-7, the V gene TRBV19; 8 nucleotides match TRBD2. Germline CDR1 LNHDA, CDR2 SQIVND (reference sequence). The CDR3 totals 13 residues. Unmatched junction bases numbered 5, after V lost 4 bases and J lost 6 bases. This CDR3 is CASSRAGVLEQYF. CDR3 coding DNA: TGTGCCAGTAGTAGAGCGGGAGTGCTCGAGCAGTACTTC.

This clone has only a few counts. The chain employs TRBV10-1 and TRBJ2-4, with 9 nucleotides matching TRBD1. The CDR3 sequence is 15 residues long. With 3 bases clipped from V and 12 bases from J, the junction kept 12 bases outside the gene matches. Per germline, CDR1 WNHNN and CDR2 SYGVQD (reference sequence). The CDR3 nucleotides read TGCGCCAGCAGTGATCTCGACAGGGGGGGGGAAGATCAGTACTTC. Translating it yields CASSDLDRGGEDQYF.

Comment on this clone: At one end, the junction sequence differs from germline, possibly due to a read error. The genes are TRBV28 and TRBJ1-6; 11 nucleotides agree with TRBD1. This CDR3 has 15 residues. Germline CDR1 MDHEN, CDR2 SYDVKM. This CDR3 is CASSTRTGGDSPLHF. CDR3 DNA sequence: TGTGCCAGCAGTACCCGGACAGGGGGCGATTCCCCCCTCCACTTT.

This clone was observed a single time. J is TRBJ1-4 and V is TRBV7-3; 9 bases align to TRBD1. The germline gives CDR1 SGHTA, CDR2 FQGTGA. CDR3 size: 16 residues. The V gene end was trimmed by 2 bases and the J gene end by 8 bases; junction bases not matched to a gene: 9. This chain's CDR3 is CASSLFKDRGEEKLFF. The CDR3 DNA follows: TGTGCCAGCAGCTTATTTAAGGACAGGGGCGAAGAAAAACTGTTTTTT.

This clone turned up a few times. The chain joins TRBV28 to TRBJ2-7; no reliable D call. The V end was cut by 7 bases, the J end by 2 bases, with 9 bases between. This CDR3 has 12 residues. CDR1 is MDHEN and CDR2 is SYDVKM in the germline V gene. CDR3 nucleotide sequence: TGTGCCAGCATGGGCTACACCTACGAGCAGTACTTC. This translates into CASMGYTYEQYF. The variable domain in full, with the rest retrieved from reference TRBV28 and TRBJ2-7, is DVKVTQSSRYLVKRTGEKVFLECVQDMDHENMFWYRQDPGLGLRLIYFSYDVKMKEKGDIPEGYSVSREKKERFSLILESASTNQTSMYLCASMGYTYEQYFGPGTRLTVT.

The V gene is TRBV2, the J gene TRBJ2-3; D might be TRBD2 (6 bases). The CDR3 has 15 amino acids. Germline V gene data show CDR1 as SNHLY and CDR2 as FYNNEI. The ends were cut back, 4 bases at V and 3 bases at J, with 14 bases in the middle. The CDR3 protein is CASSGRGRTTDTQYF. CDR3 bases: TGTGCCAGCAGTGGGAGGGGCCGTACTACAGATACGCAGTATTTT.

This clone showed up just once. The V gene is TRBV28, the J gene TRBJ1-2; D might be TRBD1 (6 bases). Looked up from germline, CDR1 is MDHEN and CDR2 is SYDVKM. V lost 3 bases to trimming and J lost 8 bases, with 10 bases between them. The CDR3 is made up of 12 amino acids. CDR3 protein: CASSLGGRGYTF. Here the CDR3 DNA reads TGTGCCAGCAGTTTGGGGGGGCGGGGCTACACCTTC.

The chain is built from TRBV14 and TRBJ2-5, with 12 bases that match TRBD1. Germline lookup yields CDR1 SGHDN and CDR2 FVKESK. The CDR3 is 16 residues long. V was clipped by 0 bases and J by 10 bases; unmatched bases: 9. DNA for the CDR3: TGTGCCAGCAGCCAAGATCGGGACAGGGGGCCCTGGGGCCAGTACTTC. As protein: CASSQDRDRGPWGQYF.